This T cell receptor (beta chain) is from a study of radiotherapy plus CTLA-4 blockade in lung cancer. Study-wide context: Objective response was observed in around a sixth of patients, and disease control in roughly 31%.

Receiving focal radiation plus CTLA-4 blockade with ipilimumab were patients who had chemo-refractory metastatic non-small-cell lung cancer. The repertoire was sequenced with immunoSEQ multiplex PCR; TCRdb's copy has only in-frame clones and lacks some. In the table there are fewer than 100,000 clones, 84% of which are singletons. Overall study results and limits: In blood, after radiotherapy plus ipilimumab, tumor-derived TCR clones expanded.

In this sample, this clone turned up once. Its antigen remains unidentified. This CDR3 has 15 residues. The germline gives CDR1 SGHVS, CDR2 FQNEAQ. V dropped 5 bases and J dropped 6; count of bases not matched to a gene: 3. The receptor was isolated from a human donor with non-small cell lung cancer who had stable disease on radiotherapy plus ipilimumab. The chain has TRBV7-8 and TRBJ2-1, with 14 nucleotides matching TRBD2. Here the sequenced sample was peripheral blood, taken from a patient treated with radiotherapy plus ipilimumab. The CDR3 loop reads CASSPGLAGVNEQFF. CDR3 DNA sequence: TGTGCCAGCAGCCCGGGACTAGCGGGGGTCAATGAGCAGTTCTTC.